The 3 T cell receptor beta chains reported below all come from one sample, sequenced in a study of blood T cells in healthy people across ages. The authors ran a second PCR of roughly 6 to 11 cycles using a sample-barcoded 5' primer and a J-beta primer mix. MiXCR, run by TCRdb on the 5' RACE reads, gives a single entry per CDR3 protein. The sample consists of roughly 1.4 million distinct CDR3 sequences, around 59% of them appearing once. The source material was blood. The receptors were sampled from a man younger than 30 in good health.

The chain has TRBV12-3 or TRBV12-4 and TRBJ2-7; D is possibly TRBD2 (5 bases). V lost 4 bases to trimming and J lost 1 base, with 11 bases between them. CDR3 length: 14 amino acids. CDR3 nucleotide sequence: TGTGCCAGCAGTTCCCCTTCGGGATCCTACGAGCAGTACTTC. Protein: CASSSPSGSYEQYF.

The CDR3 bases are TGTGCCACCAGTGATCATAAGACCGGGGAGCTGTTTTTT. This translates into CATSDHKTGELFF. The chain links TRBV24-1 to TRBJ2-2; D unclear. This CDR3 spans 13 amino acids. In germline, CDR1 is KGHDR, CDR2 SFDVKD. V was cut by 3 bases and J by 5 bases, with 6 bases left in between.

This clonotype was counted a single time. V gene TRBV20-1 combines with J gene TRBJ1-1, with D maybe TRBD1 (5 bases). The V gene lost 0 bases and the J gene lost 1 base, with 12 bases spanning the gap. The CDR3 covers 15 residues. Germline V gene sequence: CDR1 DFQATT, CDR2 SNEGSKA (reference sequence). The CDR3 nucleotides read TGCAGTGCTAGAGATATGGGCAGGGCGAACACTGAAGCTTTCTTT. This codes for CSARDMGRANTEAFF.